The 20 T cell receptor beta chains below were found in one sample sequenced in a study of CD8 T cells in Susac syndrome. Reverse transcription of about 0.45 to 1 ug RNA used random hexamers. TCRdb processed the immunoSEQ multiplex PCR reads anew with MiXCR; each CDR3 protein has one entry. The repertoire consists of around 300,000 distinct CDR3 sequences, with about 91% occurring once and the leading ten covering 0.18%. Material: CD8+ T cells from PBMCs. These receptors originate from a human donor with multiple sclerosis.

The V and J genes are TRBV7-6 and TRBJ2-3, with D perhaps TRBD2 (6 bases). Trimming took 0 bases from V and 10 from J, leaving 14 bases between them. This CDR3 spans 14 amino acids. CDR1 SGHVS and CDR2 FNYEAQ come from the germline V gene. For the CDR3, the DNA is TGTGCCAGCAGCTTAGCGGGGGGTAGGGCTCCGCAGTATTTT. Translated, it gives CASSLAGGRAPQYF.

The rearrangement links TRBV30 to TRBJ2-1, with D maybe TRBD2 (7 bases). This CDR3 has 15 amino acids. V lost 4 bases to trimming and J lost 4 bases, with 17 bases between them. CDR1 is GTSNPN, CDR2 SVGIG, per germline (reference sequence). The CDR3 here is CAWTITGRGYNEQFF. CDR3 DNA sequence: TGTGCCTGGACCATTACAGGGAGGGGGTACAATGAGCAGTTCTTC. Combining the CDR3 with reference TRBV30 and TRBJ2-1 gives the whole variable domain SQTIHQWPATLVQPVGSPLSLECTVEGTSNPNLYWYRQAAGRGLQLLFYSVGIGQISSEVPQNLSASRPQDRQFILSSKKLLLSDSGFYLCAWTITGRGYNEQFFGPGTRLTVL.

V and J are TRBV4-3 and TRBJ2-7; D is unresolved. Trimming took off 0 bases at V and 3 bases at J, with 6 bases between the two ends. The CDR3 totals 13 residues. CDR1 and CDR2 from the germline V gene are LGHNA and YSLEER. The CDR3 reads CASSQDDGYEQYF. The CDR3 DNA follows: TGCGCCAGCAGCCAAGACGACGGCTACGAGCAGTACTTC.

The chain links TRBV7-9 to TRBJ1-2; D gene ambiguous. From germline, CDR1 is SEHNR and CDR2 FQNEAQ (reference sequence). CDR3 length: 16 residues. V shed 5 bases and J shed 5 bases, with 21 bases lying between them. CDR3 residues: CASSPSVRTDLYGYTF. As DNA, the CDR3 is TGTGCCAGCAGCCCAAGTGTTCGGACGGATCTTTATGGCTACACCTTC.

The gene calls are TRBV11-2 and TRBJ1-2, with 8 nucleotides matching TRBD1. With 1 base clipped from V and 6 bases from J, the junction kept 4 bases outside the gene matches. The CDR3 is 14 amino acids. Looked up from germline, CDR1 is SGHAT and CDR2 is FQNNGV. CDR3 DNA: TGTGCCAGCAGCTTAGGGTCAGGGGGCCATGGCTACACCTTC. This gives the protein CASSLGSGGHGYTF.

The J gene is TRBJ1-1, the V gene TRBV30; D not resolved. CDR1 and CDR2 from the germline V gene are GTSNPN and SVGIG (reference sequence). With 0 bases removed from V and 4 bases from J, the gap between germline ends came to 9 bases. The CDR3 runs 13 residues. The CDR3 sequence is CAWSVGPTTEAFF. The DNA of the CDR3 is TGTGCCTGGAGTGTAGGGCCAACCACTGAAGCTTTCTTT.

CDR3 amino acids: CASSFWTAETQYF. The CDR3 DNA sequence: TGCGCCAGCAGCTTCTGGACGGCTGAGACCCAGTACTTC. The V and J genes are TRBV5-1 and TRBJ2-5; D is uncertain. This CDR3 is built from 13 residues. Trimming left V 2 bases short and J 5 bases short, with 10 bases between. Per the germline V gene, CDR1 is SGHRS and CDR2 is YFSETQ.

The chain is built from TRBV7-8 and TRBJ2-1; D is unresolved. Germline loops: CDR1 SGHVS, CDR2 FQNEAQ. The CDR3 runs 14 residues. Between the trimmed V and J ends, which lost 1 base and 5 bases, there was a span of 9 bases. The CDR3 region has the DNA TGTGCCAGCAGCTTAGGTGAATACCACAATGAGCAGTTCTTC. This sequence encodes CASSLGEYHNEQFF.

This clonotype was picked up one time. The chain recombines TRBV20-1 with TRBJ2-7, with TRBD2 as a possible D gene (6 bases). Germline CDR1 is DFQATT and CDR2 is SNEGSKA (reference sequence). The CDR3 loop spans 16 amino acids. V shed 0 bases and J shed 2 bases, with 17 bases lying between them. The CDR3 loop is CSARDPSGTYTYEQYF. The CDR3 bases are TGCAGTGCTAGAGATCCCTCCGGGACTTATACCTACGAGCAGTACTTC.

The chain couples TRBV19 to TRBJ1-4; possibly TRBD1 for D (6 bases). Germline assignment: CDR1 LNHDA and CDR2 SQIVND (reference sequence). V gave up 5 bases and J gave up 4 bases, with 17 bases separating them. This CDR3 is built from 16 residues. CDR3 sequence: CASSPTSTGHNEKLFF. The CDR3 DNA is TGTGCCAGTAGTCCGACCTCGACAGGCCATAATGAAAAACTGTTTTTT.

The rearrangement joins TRBV20-1 to TRBJ2-1; D not resolved. This CDR3 has 14 residues. The germline V and J ends were trimmed by 0 bases and 6 bases, with 12 bases remaining between them. The germline CDR1 and CDR2 sequences are DFQATT and SNEGSKA (reference sequence). The CDR3 DNA reads TGCAGTGCTAGAGATCCGACGGGCCTCAATGAGCAGTTCTTC. Translating it yields CSARDPTGLNEQFF.

This chain connects TRBV2 to TRBJ1-3, with D unresolved. CDR1 is SNHLY and CDR2 is FYNNEI in the germline V gene. This CDR3 is built from 13 residues. Deletions cut 3 bases from V and 0 bases from J, with 3 bases between. This CDR3 is CASSEYSGNTIYF. The CDR3 nucleotides are TGTGCCAGCAGTGAGTACTCTGGAAACACCATATATTTT.

The chain combines TRBV9 with TRBJ1-2, with no clear D. V was pared by 3 bases and J by 4 bases, with 13 bases between. There are 14 residues in the CDR3. Germline CDR1 reads SGDLS; CDR2 reads YYNGEE. CDR3 region: CASSADSGGYGYTF. The CDR3, as DNA: TGTGCCAGCAGCGCGGACTCGGGTGGCTATGGCTACACCTTC.

The chain combines TRBV20-1 with TRBJ2-1; tentative D call: TRBD2 (5 bases). The V gene's germline CDR1 is DFQATT and CDR2 SNEGSKA (reference sequence). The CDR3 has 16 residues. The V end was cut by 8 bases, the J end by 2 bases, with 22 bases between. The chain's CDR3 is CSTKDWNIQAYNEQFF. In nucleotides, the CDR3 is TGCAGTACTAAGGACTGGAACATCCAGGCCTACAATGAGCAGTTCTTC.

This clonotype was seen just once. The chain couples TRBV28 to TRBJ2-2, with TRBD1 identical over 8 bases. The CDR3 consists of 17 residues. Germline assignment: CDR1 MDHEN and CDR2 SYDVKM. The trim removed 11 bases at V and 1 base at J, leaving 15 bases unmatched. The CDR3 loop is CACRGWTGWENTGELFF. CDR3 nucleotide sequence: TGTGCCTGCCGGGGGTGGACAGGGTGGGAGAACACCGGGGAGCTGTTTTTT.

The count of this clonotype is one. V usage is TRBV27 and J usage is TRBJ2-7; 8 bases agree with TRBD2. The J segment lost 1 base and the V segment lost 5 bases, leaving 7 bases of the junction unmatched. Germline CDR1 is MNHEY and CDR2 is SMNVEV (reference sequence). The CDR3 spans 15 residues. The CDR3 reads CASSTDSGASYEQYF. The CDR3 bases are TGTGCCAGCAGTACCGATAGCGGGGCTTCCTACGAGCAGTACTTC.

V and J are TRBV20-1 and TRBJ2-2; tentatively, D is TRBD1 or TRBD2 (5 bases each). The CDR3 covers 14 residues. Trimming stripped 6 bases from V and 7 bases from J, with 18 bases between. Germline CDR1 reads DFQATT; CDR2 reads SNEGSKA (reference sequence). CDR3: CSAMKGSRHGELFF. CDR3 coding DNA: TGCAGTGCCATGAAGGGGAGCCGGCACGGGGAGCTGTTTTTT.

V usage is TRBV14 and J usage is TRBJ1-1, with unresolved D. The CDR3 is made up of 14 amino acids. CDR1 and CDR2 from the germline V gene are SGHDN and FVKESK. Trimming took off 1 base at V and 1 base at J, with 7 bases between the two ends. Written as DNA, the CDR3 is TGTGCCAGCAGCCAAGCTTTGAAGAACACTGAAGCTTTCTTT. It specifies CASSQALKNTEAFF. Drawing the rest from reference TRBV14 and TRBJ1-1, the complete variable domain is EAGVTQFPSHSVIEKGQTVTLRCDPISGHDNLYWYRRVMGKEIKFLLHFVKESKQDESGMPNNRFLAERTGGTYSTLKVQPAELEDSGVYFCASSQALKNTEAFFGQGTRLTVV.

The chain links TRBV5-1 to TRBJ2-3; 8 bases match TRBD2. Germline CDR1 is SGHRS and CDR2 is YFSETQ. This CDR3 region has 18 residues. V was clipped by 4 bases and J by 3 bases; unmatched bases: 16. CDR3: CASSPPHGTSGLTDTQYF. DNA of the CDR3: TGCGCCAGCAGCCCCCCCCACGGAACTAGCGGATTGACAGATACGCAGTATTTT.

The V and J genes are TRBV12-3 or TRBV12-4 and TRBJ2-1; possible D gene TRBD2, 5 bases. CDR3 length equals 12 residues. V lost 6 bases and J lost 8, with 11 bases in between. CDR3 sequence: CASSTLGDEQFF. CDR3 nucleotides: TGTGCCAGCAGCACCCTGGGAGATGAGCAGTTCTTC.